These 19 T cell receptor beta chains were sequenced from one sample in a study of blood T cell repertoires in COVID-19. The protocol was immunoSEQ multiplex PCR, while the TCRdb copy is restricted to in-frame clones and leaves out a portion. The table lists roughly 150,000 clones, around 88% of them singletons, with around 5% in the top ten. Material for sequencing was peripheral blood. The receptors stem from a human donor in a cohort sampled during active COVID-19.

As regards this clone: Other DNA sequences in this specimen translate into the identical CDR3. The V call is TRBV28, the J call TRBJ1-1; 9 nucleotides line up with TRBD1. The CDR3 is 15 amino acids. V lost 5 bases to trimming and J lost 4 bases; unmatched junction nucleotides: 8. The germline gives CDR1 MDHEN, CDR2 SYDVKM. For the CDR3, the DNA is TGTGCCAGCAGTAATAACAGGGGGCGGAGCACTGAAGCTTTCTTT. Residues: CASSNNRGRSTEAFF.

This chain links TRBV19 with TRBJ2-3; D unclear. Deletions cut 5 bases from V and 0 bases from J, with 9 bases between. CDR3 size: 14 residues. Per the germline V gene, CDR1 is LNHDA and CDR2 is SQIVND (reference sequence). The CDR3 loop is CASSPQQSTDTQYF. CDR3 DNA: TGTGCCAGTAGTCCACAGCAGAGCACAGATACGCAGTATTTT.

CDR3 DNA sequence: TGCAGTGCTGGCGGCTTAGCCGAGCAGTACTTC. This codes for CSAGGLAEQYF. The chain couples TRBV20-1 to TRBJ2-7, with unresolved D. The CDR3 consists of 11 residues. Trimming stripped 5 bases from V and 6 bases from J, with 11 bases between. From germline, CDR1 is DFQATT and CDR2 SNEGSKA (reference sequence).

CDR3: CASSLTGSGANVLTF. The CDR3 DNA follows: TGTGCCAGCAGTTTGACAGGGTCTGGGGCCAACGTCCTGACTTTC. The gene calls are TRBV6-5 and TRBJ2-6, with 7 positions matching TRBD1. The germline V gene has CDR1 MNHEY and CDR2 SVGAGI. V was clipped by 4 bases and J by 1 base; unmatched bases: 1. The CDR3 is 15 amino acids.

The rearrangement links TRBV10-3 to TRBJ1-2, with 8 bases aligning to TRBD1. Germline V CDR1 and CDR2: ENHRY, SYGVKD. Trimming took 7 bases from V and 8 from J; bases not matched to a gene: 15. This CDR3 spans 15 amino acids. CDR3 amino acids: CAITKAQGALEGYTF. CDR3 DNA sequence: TGTGCCATCACGAAGGCTCAGGGGGCGCTTGAGGGCTACACCTTC.

The rearrangement joins TRBV29-1 to TRBJ2-6; perhaps TRBD1 as D (5 bases). This CDR3 region has 18 residues. V shed 0 bases and J shed 1 base, with 16 bases lying between them. Germline CDR1 and CDR2: SQVTM and ANQGSEA. DNA of the CDR3: TGCAGCGTTGAAGAAAGGGTACAGGCGCTTTCTGGGGCCAACGTCCTGACTTTC. It encodes CSVEERVQALSGANVLTF.

The rearrangement uses TRBV25-1 and TRBJ2-7, with 8 positions matching TRBD2. V gave up 1 base and J gave up 2 bases; unmatched junction bases: 7. The CDR3 length is 16 residues. The V gene's germline CDR1 is MGHDK and CDR2 SYGVNS. The CDR3 here is CASSEWSGSPPYEQYF. The CDR3 nucleotides read TGTGCCAGCAGTGAATGGAGCGGGAGTCCCCCCTACGAGCAGTACTTC.

This clone was found once. The chain employs TRBV7-2 and TRBJ2-2; TRBD2 might be the D (5 bases). The CDR3 sequence is 13 residues long. V lost 7 bases to trimming and J lost 1 base, with 7 bases between them. The germline gives CDR1 SGHTA, CDR2 FQGNSA. CDR3 sequence reads: CASKRWNTGELFF. The DNA of the CDR3 is TGTGCCAGCAAGCGGTGGAACACCGGGGAGCTGTTTTTT.

The chain recombines TRBV27 with TRBJ1-5; no firm D call. Germline V gene sequence: CDR1 MNHEY, CDR2 SMNVEV (reference sequence). The CDR3 totals 15 residues. V gave up 5 bases and J gave up 3 bases, with 14 bases separating them. DNA of the CDR3: TGTGCCAGCAGTCCAGCGGCCTTTCCCAATCAGCCCCAGCATTTT. Translating gives CASSPAAFPNQPQHF.

The V call is TRBV6-1, the J call TRBJ2-5, with D perhaps TRBD2 (5 bases). Trimming took 2 bases from V and 0 from J, leaving 7 bases between them. The CDR3 covers 14 residues. Germline CDR1 reads MNHNS; CDR2 reads SASEGT. The CDR3 DNA reads TGTGCCAGCAGTGAATGGGAGTACCAAGAGACCCAGTACTTC. It translates to CASSEWEYQETQYF.

Only one count was recorded for this clone. The chain links TRBV5-1 to TRBJ1-4, with D tentatively TRBD1 (5 bases). Germline V gene data show CDR1 as SGHRS and CDR2 as YFSETQ. V lost 6 bases to trimming and J lost 6 bases, with 12 bases between them. This CDR3 is 13 amino acids long. The CDR3 protein is CASTDSAYEKLFF. CDR3 sequence (DNA): TGCGCCAGCACCGACAGCGCCTATGAAAAACTGTTTTTT. The variable domain in full, completed from reference TRBV5-1 and TRBJ1-4, reads KAGVTQTPRYLIKTRGQQVTLSCSPISGHRSVSWYQQTPGQGLQFLFEYFSETQRNKGNFPGRFSGRQFSNSRSEMNVSTLELGDSALYLCASTDSAYEKLFFGSGTQLSVL.

This chain connects TRBV19 to TRBJ2-6; no clear D. V was trimmed by 1 base and J by 2 bases, leaving 3 bases between them. Germline CDR1 is LNHDA and CDR2 is SQIVND (reference sequence). The CDR3 runs to 14 residues. CDR3 nucleotide sequence: TGTGCCAGTAGTATAGGAGCTGGGGCCAACGTCCTGACTTTC. Amino acid sequence: CASSIGAGANVLTF.

The V and J genes are TRBV28 and TRBJ1-5; 8 bases match TRBD1. The CDR3 length is 14 residues. V gave up 2 bases and J gave up 8 bases; unmatched junction bases: 5. Germline CDR1 reads MDHEN; CDR2 reads SYDVKM. CDR3 coding DNA: TGTGCCAGCAGTTTAAGGACAGGGAGGGAGCCCCAGCATTTT. It codes for CASSLRTGREPQHF. The complete variable domain, with remaining parts taken from reference TRBV28 and TRBJ1-5, reads DVKVTQSSRYLVKRTGEKVFLECVQDMDHENMFWYRQDPGLGLRLIYFSYDVKMKEKGDIPEGYSVSREKKERFSLILESASTNQTSMYLCASSLRTGREPQHFGDGTRLSIL.

The V and J genes are TRBV6-1 and TRBJ2-7, with TRBD2 matching 7 bases. V was clipped by 0 bases and J by 7 bases; unmatched bases: 3. This CDR3 spans 13 amino acids. Germline CDR1 MNHNS, CDR2 SASEGT. The CDR3 loop is CASSEAPSGEQYF. The CDR3 region has the DNA TGTGCCAGCAGTGAAGCGCCTAGCGGAGAGCAGTACTTC.

The rearrangement uses TRBV18 and TRBJ2-3, with TRBD2 matching 13 bases. V lost 3 bases, J lost 4 bases, and 16 bases stayed unmatched. The CDR3 runs 20 residues. Looked up from germline, CDR1 is KGHSH and CDR2 is LQKENI. CDR3 nucleotide sequence: TGTGCCAGCTCACCGGGTGGACTAGCGGGAGTCCTTCGCCCACCAGATACGCAGTATTTT. The encoded protein is CASSPGGLAGVLRPPDTQYF.

The chain employs TRBV6-2 or TRBV6-3 and TRBJ2-1; 11 nucleotides match TRBD1. The CDR3 covers 17 residues. Trimming removed 0 bases from V and 3 bases from J; junction bases left unmatched: 4. The germline CDR1 and CDR2 sequences are MNHEY and SVGEGT. This CDR3 is CASSYSGGTGGYNEQFF. The CDR3 nucleotides are TGTGCCAGCAGTTACTCGGGAGGGACAGGGGGCTACAATGAGCAGTTCTTC.

This sequence joins TRBV28 and TRBJ1-1; TRBD1 might be the D (6 bases). V was pared by 1 base and J by 7 bases, with 19 bases between. The CDR3 covers 16 residues. Looked up from germline, CDR1 is MDHEN and CDR2 is SYDVKM. As DNA, the CDR3 is TGTGCCAGCAGTTTATCAACGGGAAGGACAGTTATTGAAGCTTTCTTT. Amino acid sequence: CASSLSTGRTVIEAFF.

The genes are TRBV5-5 and TRBJ1-5; 8 positions match TRBD1. The J segment lost 6 bases and the V segment lost 2 bases, leaving 4 bases of the junction unmatched. The length of the CDR3 is 14 residues. Germline V gives CDR1 SGHKS, CDR2 YYEKEE (reference sequence). As DNA, the CDR3 is TGTGCCAGCAGCTTCCGACAGGGGATTCAGCCCCAGCATTTT. This sequence encodes CASSFRQGIQPQHF.

This chain connects TRBV2 to TRBJ2-1; D may be TRBD2 (6 bases). The CDR3 totals 15 residues. Germline loops: CDR1 SNHLY, CDR2 FYNNEI. Trimming took 8 bases from V and 0 from J, leaving 14 bases between them. CDR3 DNA: TGTGCCAGCGACGGAGCGGGCAGCTCCTACAATGAGCAGTTCTTC. It translates to CASDGAGSSYNEQFF.